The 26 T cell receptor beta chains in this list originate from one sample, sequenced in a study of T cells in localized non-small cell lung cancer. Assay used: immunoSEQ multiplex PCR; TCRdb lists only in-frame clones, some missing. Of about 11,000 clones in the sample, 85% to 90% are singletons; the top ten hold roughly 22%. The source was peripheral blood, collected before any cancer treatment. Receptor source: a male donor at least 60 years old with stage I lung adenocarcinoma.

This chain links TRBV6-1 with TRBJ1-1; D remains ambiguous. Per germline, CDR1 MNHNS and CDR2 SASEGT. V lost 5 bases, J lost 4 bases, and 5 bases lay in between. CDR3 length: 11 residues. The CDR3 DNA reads TGTGCCAGCAGTTCCGCCACTGAAGCTTTCTTT. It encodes CASSSATEAFF.

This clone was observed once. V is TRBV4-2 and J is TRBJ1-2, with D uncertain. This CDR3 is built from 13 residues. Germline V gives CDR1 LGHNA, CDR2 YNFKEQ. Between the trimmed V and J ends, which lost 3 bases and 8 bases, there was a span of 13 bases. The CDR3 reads CASSQGVEWGYTF. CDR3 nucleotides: TGTGCCAGCAGCCAGGGTGTGGAATGGGGCTACACCTTC.

DNA for the CDR3: TGTGCCAGCAGCAAAGGGCACCCAAACCTAAACATTCAGTACTTC. This translates into CASSKGHPNLNIQYF. The V call is TRBV21-1, the J call TRBJ2-4; whether TRBD1, the table's D call, matches the DNA was not checked. TRBV21-1 is classified as a pseudogene. The CDR3 runs 15 residues.

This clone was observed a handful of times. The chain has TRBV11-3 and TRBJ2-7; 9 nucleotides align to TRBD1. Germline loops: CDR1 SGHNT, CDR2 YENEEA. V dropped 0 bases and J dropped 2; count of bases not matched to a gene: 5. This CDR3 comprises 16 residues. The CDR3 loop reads CASSLERGTGTYEQYF. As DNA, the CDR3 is TGTGCCAGCAGCTTAGAGCGAGGGACAGGGACCTACGAGCAGTACTTC. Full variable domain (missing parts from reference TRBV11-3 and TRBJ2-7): EAGVVQSPRYKIIEKKQPVAFWCNPISGHNTLYWYLQNLGQGPELLIRYENEEAVDDSQLPKDRFSAERLKGVDSTLKIQPAELGDSAVYLCASSLERGTGTYEQYFGPGTRLTVT.

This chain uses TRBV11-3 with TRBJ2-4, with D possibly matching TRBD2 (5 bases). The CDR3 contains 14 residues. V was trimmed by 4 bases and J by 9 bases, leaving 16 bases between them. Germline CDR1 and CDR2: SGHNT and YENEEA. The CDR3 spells CASSSRVGEGIQYF. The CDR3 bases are TGTGCCAGCAGCTCCAGAGTAGGAGAGGGCATTCAGTACTTC.

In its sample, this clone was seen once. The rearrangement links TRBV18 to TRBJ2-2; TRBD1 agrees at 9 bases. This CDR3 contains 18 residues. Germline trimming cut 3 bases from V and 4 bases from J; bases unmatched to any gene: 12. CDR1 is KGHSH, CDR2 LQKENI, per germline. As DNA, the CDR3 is TGTGCCAGCTCACCCAATTCGCCCGGGACAGGGACCACCGGGGAGCTGTTTTTT. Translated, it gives CASSPNSPGTGTTGELFF.

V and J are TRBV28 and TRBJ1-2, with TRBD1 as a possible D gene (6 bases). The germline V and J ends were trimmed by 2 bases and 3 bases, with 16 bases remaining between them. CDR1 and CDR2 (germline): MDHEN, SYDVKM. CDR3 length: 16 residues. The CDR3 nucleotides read TGTGCCAGCAGTTTACCAGGGGATTCTAGCCACTATGGCTACACCTTC. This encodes CASSLPGDSSHYGYTF.

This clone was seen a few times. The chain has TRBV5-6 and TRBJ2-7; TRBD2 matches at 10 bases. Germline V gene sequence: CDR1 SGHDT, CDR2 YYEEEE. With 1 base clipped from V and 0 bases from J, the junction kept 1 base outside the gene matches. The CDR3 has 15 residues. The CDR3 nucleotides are TGTGCCAGCAGCTTGACTAGCGGGGACTCCTACGAGCAGTACTTC. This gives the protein CASSLTSGDSYEQYF.

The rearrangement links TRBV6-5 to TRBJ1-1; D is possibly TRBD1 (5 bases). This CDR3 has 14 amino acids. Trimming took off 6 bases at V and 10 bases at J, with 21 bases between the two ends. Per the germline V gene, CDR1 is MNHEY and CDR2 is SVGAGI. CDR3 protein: CASRAGLGMRAAFF. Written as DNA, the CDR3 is TGTGCCAGCAGGGCGGGACTCGGAATGAGGGCAGCTTTCTTT.

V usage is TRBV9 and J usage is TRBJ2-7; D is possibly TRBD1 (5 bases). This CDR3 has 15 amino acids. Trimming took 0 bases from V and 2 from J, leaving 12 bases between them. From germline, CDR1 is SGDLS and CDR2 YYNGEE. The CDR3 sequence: CASSVAVDSAYEQYF. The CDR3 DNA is TGTGCCAGCAGCGTAGCTGTTGACAGCGCCTACGAGCAGTACTTC.

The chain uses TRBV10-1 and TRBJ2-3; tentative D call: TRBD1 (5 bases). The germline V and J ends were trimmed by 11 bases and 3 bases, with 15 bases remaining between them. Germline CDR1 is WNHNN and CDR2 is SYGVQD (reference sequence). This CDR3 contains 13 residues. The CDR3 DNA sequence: TGCGCCCGTGGTATGGGGCGGACAGATACGCAGTATTTT. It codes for CARGMGRTDTQYF.

The CDR3 sequence is CSVPNSGETQYF. CDR3 nucleotides: TGCAGCGTTCCTAACAGCGGGGAGACCCAGTACTTC. V usage is TRBV29-1 and J usage is TRBJ2-5; tentative D call: TRBD2 (6 bases). This CDR3 is 12 amino acids long. Germline CDR1 is SQVTM and CDR2 is ANQGSEA. Trimming took 5 bases from V and 5 from J, leaving 12 bases between them. The full variable domain, completed using reference TRBV29-1 and TRBJ2-5, is SAVISQKPSRDICQRGTSLTIQCQVDSQVTMMFWYRQQPGQSLTLIATANQGSEATYESGFVIDKFPISRPNLTFSTLTVSNMSPEDSSIYLCSVPNSGETQYFGPGTRLLVL.

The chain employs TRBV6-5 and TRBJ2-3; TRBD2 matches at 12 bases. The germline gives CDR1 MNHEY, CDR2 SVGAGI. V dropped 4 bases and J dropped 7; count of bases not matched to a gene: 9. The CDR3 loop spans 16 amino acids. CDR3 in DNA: TGTGCCAGCAGTTCGCTAGCGGGGGGGCCATTGTATACGCAGTATTTT. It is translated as CASSSLAGGPLYTQYF.

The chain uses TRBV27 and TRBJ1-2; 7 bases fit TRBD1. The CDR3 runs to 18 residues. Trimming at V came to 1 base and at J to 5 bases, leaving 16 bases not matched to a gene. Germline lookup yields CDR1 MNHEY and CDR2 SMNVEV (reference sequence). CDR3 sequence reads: CASSLFSGSGTAFYGYTF. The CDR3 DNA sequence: TGTGCCAGCAGTTTATTCAGCGGGTCGGGGACAGCATTTTATGGCTACACCTTC.

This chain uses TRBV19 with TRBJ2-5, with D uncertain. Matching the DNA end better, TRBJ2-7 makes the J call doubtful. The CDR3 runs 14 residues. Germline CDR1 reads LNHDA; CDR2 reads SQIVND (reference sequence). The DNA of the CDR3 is TGTGCCAGTAGTATTCCCGGCTCAATATACGAGCAGTACTTC. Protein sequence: CASSIPGSIYEQYF.

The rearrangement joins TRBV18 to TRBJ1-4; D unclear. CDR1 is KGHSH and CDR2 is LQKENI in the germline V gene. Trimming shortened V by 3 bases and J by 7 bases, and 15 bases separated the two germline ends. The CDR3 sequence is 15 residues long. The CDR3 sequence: CASSPNQMGTEKLFF. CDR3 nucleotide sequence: TGTGCCAGCTCACCTAATCAGATGGGTACTGAAAAACTGTTTTTT. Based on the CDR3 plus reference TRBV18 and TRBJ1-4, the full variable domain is NAGVMQNPRHLVRRRGQEARLRCSPMKGHSHVYWYRQLPEEGLKFMVYLQKENIIDESGMPKERFSAEFPKEGPSILRIQQVVRGDSAAYFCASSPNQMGTEKLFFGSGTQLSVL.

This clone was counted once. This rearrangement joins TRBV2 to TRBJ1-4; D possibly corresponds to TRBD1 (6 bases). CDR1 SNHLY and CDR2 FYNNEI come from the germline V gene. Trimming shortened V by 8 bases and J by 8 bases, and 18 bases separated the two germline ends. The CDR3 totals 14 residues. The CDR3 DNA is TGTGCCAGCTCTGGGGACACCCTGGACGAAAAACTGTTTTTT. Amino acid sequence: CASSGDTLDEKLFF.

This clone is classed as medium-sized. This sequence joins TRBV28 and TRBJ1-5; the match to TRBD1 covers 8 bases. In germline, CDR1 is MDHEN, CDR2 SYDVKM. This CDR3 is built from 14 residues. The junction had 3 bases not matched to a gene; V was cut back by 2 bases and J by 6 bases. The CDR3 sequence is CASSLPTGVQPQHF. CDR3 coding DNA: TGTGCCAGCAGTTTACCGACAGGGGTTCAGCCCCAGCATTTT.

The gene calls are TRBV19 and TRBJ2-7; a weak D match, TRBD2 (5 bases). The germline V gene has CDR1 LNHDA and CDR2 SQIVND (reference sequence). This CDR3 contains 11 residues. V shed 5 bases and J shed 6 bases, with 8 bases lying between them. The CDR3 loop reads CASSFRGEQYF. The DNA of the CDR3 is TGTGCCAGTAGTTTCCGGGGCGAGCAGTACTTC. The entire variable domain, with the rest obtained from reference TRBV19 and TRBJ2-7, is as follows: DGGITQSPKYLFRKEGQNVTLSCEQNLNHDAMYWYRQDPGQGLRLIYYSQIVNDFQKGDIAEGYSVSREKKESFPLTVTSAQKNPTAFYLCASSFRGEQYFGPGTRLTVT.

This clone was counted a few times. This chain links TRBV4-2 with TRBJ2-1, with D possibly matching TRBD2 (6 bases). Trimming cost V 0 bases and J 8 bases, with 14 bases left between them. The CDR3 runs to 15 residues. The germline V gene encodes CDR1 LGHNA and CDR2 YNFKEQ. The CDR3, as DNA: TGTGCCAGCAGCCAAGACGGCCTATGGGGGGATGAGCAGTTCTTC. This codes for CASSQDGLWGDEQFF.

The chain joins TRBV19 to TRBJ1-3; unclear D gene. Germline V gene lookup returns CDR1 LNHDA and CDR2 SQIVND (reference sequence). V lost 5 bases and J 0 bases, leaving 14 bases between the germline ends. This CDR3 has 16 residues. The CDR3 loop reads CASSLLPGSSGNTIYF. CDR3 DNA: TGTGCCAGTAGTCTCCTCCCGGGGAGCTCTGGAAACACCATATATTTT.

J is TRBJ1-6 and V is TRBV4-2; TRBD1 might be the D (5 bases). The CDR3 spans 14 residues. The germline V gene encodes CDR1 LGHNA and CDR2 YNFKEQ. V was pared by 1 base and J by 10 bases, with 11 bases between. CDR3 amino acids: CASSQGQGGSPLHF. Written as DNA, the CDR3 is TGTGCCAGCAGCCAAGGGCAGGGAGGATCACCCCTCCACTTT.

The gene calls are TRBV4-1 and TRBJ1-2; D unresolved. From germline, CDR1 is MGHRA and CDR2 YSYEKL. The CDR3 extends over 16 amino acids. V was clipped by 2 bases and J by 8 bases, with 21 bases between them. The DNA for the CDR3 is TGCGCCAGCAGCCAAATTGGGATGGGCGGCCCGGTCGGCTACACCTTC. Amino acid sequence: CASSQIGMGGPVGYTF.

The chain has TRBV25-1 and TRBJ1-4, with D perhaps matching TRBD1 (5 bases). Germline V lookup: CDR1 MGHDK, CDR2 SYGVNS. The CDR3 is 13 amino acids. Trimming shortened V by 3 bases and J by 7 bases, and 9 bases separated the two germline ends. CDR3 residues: CASSDRAGEKLFF. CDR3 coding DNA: TGTGCCAGCAGTGACAGGGCTGGTGAAAAACTGTTTTTT.

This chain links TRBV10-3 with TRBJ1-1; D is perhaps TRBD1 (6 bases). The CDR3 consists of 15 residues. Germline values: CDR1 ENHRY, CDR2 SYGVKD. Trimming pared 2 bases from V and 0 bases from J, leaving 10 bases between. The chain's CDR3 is CAISELQGLNTEAFF. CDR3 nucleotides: TGTGCCATCAGTGAGCTACAGGGCCTGAACACTGAAGCTTTCTTT.

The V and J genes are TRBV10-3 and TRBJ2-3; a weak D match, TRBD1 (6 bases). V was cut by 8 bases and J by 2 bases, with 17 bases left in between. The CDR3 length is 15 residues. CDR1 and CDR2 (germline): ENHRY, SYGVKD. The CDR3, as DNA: TGTGCCATCCAGCCAGGGGTCCGCCTCACAGATACGCAGTATTTT. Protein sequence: CAIQPGVRLTDTQYF.